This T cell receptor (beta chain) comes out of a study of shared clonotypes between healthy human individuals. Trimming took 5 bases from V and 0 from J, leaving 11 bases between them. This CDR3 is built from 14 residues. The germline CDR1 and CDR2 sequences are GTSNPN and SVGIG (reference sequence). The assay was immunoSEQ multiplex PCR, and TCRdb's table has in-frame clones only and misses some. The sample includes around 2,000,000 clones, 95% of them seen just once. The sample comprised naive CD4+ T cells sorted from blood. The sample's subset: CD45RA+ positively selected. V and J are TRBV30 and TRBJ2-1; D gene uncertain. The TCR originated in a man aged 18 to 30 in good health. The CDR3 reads CAWAQSSSYNEQFF. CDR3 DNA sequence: TGTGCCTGGGCGCAAAGCAGCTCCTACAATGAGCAGTTCTTC. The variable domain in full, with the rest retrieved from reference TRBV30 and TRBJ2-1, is SQTIHQWPATLVQPVGSPLSLECTVEGTSNPNLYWYRQAAGRGLQLLFYSVGIGQISSEVPQNLSASRPQDRQFILSSKKLLLSDSGFYLCAWAQSSSYNEQFFGPGTRLTVL.